This TCR beta chain was captured in a study of vaccination and CD4 T cells after COVID-19. Turning to the study itself: Convalescent individuals exhibited SARS-CoV-2 positivity on nasal swab PCR, with nine mild and one severe presentation.

The Oncomine TCR Beta short-read assay was applied to DNA of cultured CD4+ T cells. From cultured CD4+ T cells, genomic DNA was extracted. TCRdb reprocessed the PCR reads via MiXCR and lists one record per CDR3 protein. The sample includes roughly 15,000 distinct CDR3 sequences, roughly 31% of them seen just once. This clonotype was detected only a few times. Antigen unknown. V lost 0 bases, J lost 0 bases, and 2 bases lay in between. CDR3 length: 13 residues. CDR1 and CDR2 (germline): KGHSH, LQKENI. Regarding treatment: approximately 11-day PBMC culture with coronavirus spike peptide pools or control peptides (ViraFEST assay). Replacement of half the medium with fresh IL-2 medium took place on days 3 and 7.

The receptor was isolated from a human donor with COVID-19. The sample consisted of cultured CD4+ T cells from blood. This chain uses TRBV18 with TRBJ1-2; unclear D gene. DNA of the CDR3: TGTGCCAGCTCACCACCAGCTAACTATGGCTACACCTTC. This codes for CASSPPANYGYTF.